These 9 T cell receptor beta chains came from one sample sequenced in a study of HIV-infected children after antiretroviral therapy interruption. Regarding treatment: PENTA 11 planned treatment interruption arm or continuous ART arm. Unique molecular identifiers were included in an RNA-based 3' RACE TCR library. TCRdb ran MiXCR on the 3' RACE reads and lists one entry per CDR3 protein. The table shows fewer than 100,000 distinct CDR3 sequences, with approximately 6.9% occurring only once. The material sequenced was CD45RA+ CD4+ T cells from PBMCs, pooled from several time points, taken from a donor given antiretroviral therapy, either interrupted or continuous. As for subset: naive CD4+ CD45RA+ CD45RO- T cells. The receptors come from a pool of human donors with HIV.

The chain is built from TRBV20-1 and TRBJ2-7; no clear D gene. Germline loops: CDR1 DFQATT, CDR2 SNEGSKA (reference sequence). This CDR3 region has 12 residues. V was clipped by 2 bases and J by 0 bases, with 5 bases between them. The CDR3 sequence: CSARQDSYEQYF. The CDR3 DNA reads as TGCAGTGCTAGACAGGACTCCTACGAGCAGTACTTC.

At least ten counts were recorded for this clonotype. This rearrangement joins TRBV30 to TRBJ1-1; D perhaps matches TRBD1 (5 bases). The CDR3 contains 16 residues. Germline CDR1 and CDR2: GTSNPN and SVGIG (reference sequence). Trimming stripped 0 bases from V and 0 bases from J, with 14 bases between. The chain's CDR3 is CAWSVPGQLMNTEAFF. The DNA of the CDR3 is TGTGCCTGGAGTGTACCGGGGCAGCTTATGAACACTGAAGCTTTCTTT.

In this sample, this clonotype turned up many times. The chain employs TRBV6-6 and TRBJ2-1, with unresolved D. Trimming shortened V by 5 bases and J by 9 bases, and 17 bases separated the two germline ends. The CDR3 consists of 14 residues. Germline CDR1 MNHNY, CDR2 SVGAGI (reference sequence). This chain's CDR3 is CASSDGQNYAEQFF. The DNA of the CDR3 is TGTGCCAGCAGTGATGGCCAGAACTATGCTGAGCAGTTCTTC.

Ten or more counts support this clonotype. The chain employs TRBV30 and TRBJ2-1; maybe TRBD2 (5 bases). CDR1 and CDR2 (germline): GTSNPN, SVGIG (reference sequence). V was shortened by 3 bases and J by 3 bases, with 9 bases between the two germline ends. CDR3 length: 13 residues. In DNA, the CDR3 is TGTGCCTGGAGGGCCGGGAACTACAATGAGCAGTTCTTC. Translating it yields CAWRAGNYNEQFF.

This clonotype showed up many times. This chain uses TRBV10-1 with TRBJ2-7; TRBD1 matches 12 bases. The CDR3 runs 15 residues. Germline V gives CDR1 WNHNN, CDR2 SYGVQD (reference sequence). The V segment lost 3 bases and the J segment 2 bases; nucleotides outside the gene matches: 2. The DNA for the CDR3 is TGCGCCAGCAGTGAAGGGACAGGGGGCCCCTACGAGCAGTACTTC. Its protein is CASSEGTGGPYEQYF.

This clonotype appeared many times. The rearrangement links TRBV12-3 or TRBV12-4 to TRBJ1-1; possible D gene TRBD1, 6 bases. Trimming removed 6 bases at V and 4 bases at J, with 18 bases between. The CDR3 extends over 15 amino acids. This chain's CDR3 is CASSRRGEKSTEAFF. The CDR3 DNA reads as TGTGCCAGCAGCCGAAGGGGGGAAAAGAGCACTGAAGCTTTCTTT.

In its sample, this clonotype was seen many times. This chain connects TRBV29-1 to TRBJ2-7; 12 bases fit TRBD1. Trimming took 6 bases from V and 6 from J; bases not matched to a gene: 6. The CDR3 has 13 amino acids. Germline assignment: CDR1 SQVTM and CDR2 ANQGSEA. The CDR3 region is CSVLGQGAGEQYF. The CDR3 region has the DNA TGCAGCGTGCTGGGACAGGGGGCGGGCGAGCAGTACTTC.

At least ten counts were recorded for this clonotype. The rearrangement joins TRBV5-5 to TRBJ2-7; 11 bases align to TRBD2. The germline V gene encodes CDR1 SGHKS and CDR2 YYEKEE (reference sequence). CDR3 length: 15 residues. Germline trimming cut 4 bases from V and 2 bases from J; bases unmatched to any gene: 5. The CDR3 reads CASSHGLAGTYEQYF. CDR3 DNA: TGTGCCAGCAGCCACGGACTAGCGGGTACCTACGAGCAGTACTTC.

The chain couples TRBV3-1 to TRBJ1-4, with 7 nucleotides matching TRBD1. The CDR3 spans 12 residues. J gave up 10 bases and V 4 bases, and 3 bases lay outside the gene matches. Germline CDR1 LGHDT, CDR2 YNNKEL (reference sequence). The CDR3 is CASSPRGGKLFF. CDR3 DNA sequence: TGTGCCAGCAGCCCCAGGGGGGGAAAACTGTTTTTT.